These 28 T cell receptor beta chains were all obtained from the same sample, sequenced in a study of shared clonotypes between healthy human individuals. Sequencing used immunoSEQ multiplex PCR; TCRdb keeps in-frame clones, though not all of them. The data hold roughly 2.5 million clones, with about 92% observed a single time. Input material: naive CD4+ T cells sorted from blood. As to subset: CD45RA+ positively selected. Source of these receptors: a man between 18 and 35 years old in good health.

V and J are TRBV5-1 and TRBJ2-5; D possibly uses TRBD1 or TRBD2 (5 bases each). The germline V and J ends were trimmed by 4 bases and 5 bases, with 12 bases remaining between them. CDR1 and CDR2 from the germline V gene are SGHRS and YFSETQ. There are 13 residues in the CDR3. CDR3 protein: CASSPGPHETQYF. The DNA for the CDR3 is TGCGCCAGCAGCCCGGGGCCTCACGAGACCCAGTACTTC. Drawing the rest from reference TRBV5-1 and TRBJ2-5, the complete variable domain is KAGVTQTPRYLIKTRGQQVTLSCSPISGHRSVSWYQQTPGQGLQFLFEYFSETQRNKGNFPGRFSGRQFSNSRSEMNVSTLELGDSALYLCASSPGPHETQYFGPGTRLLVL.

The chain combines TRBV9 with TRBJ2-3; 7 nucleotides line up with TRBD2. The length of the CDR3 is 15 residues. V was pared by 2 bases and J by 3 bases, with 6 bases of the junction left unmatched. Germline V CDR1 and CDR2: SGDLS, YYNGEE. CDR3 nucleotides: TGTGCCAGCAGCGTTATGCGGGAGTGGACAGATACGCAGTATTTT. It codes for CASSVMREWTDTQYF.

V is TRBV6-1 and J is TRBJ1-5; 10 bases are a match to TRBD1. This CDR3 spans 15 amino acids. The ends lost 8 bases at V and 4 bases at J; junction bases unmatched: 8. Per germline, CDR1 MNHNS and CDR2 SASEGT. The CDR3 DNA follows: TGTGCCAGCTCTCGCGGGACAGGGGTTAATCAGCCCCAGCATTTT. This sequence encodes CASSRGTGVNQPQHF.

As for this clone: The sample holds other DNA sequences that translate to the same CDR3. The chain combines TRBV9 with TRBJ2-1; D is possibly TRBD1 or TRBD2 (5 bases each). Germline-derived CDR1 and CDR2 are SGDLS and YYNGEE. The V end was cut by 0 bases, the J end by 2 bases, with 6 bases between. The CDR3 is 14 residues long. The CDR3 region has the DNA TGTGCCAGCAGCGTAGGGGGGACCTACAATGAGCAGTTCTTC. As protein: CASSVGGTYNEQFF.

The V and J genes are TRBV28 and TRBJ2-7, with TRBD1 identical over 7 bases. The CDR3 has 15 residues. The V gene's germline CDR1 is MDHEN and CDR2 SYDVKM. Trimming removed 6 bases from V and 5 bases from J; junction bases left unmatched: 13. The CDR3 DNA reads as TGTGCCAGCAGCACGTCCAACAGGGGCGTGGACGAGCAGTACTTC. Translating gives CASSTSNRGVDEQYF. Full variable domain (rest looked up from reference TRBV28 and TRBJ2-7): DVKVTQSSRYLVKRTGEKVFLECVQDMDHENMFWYRQDPGLGLRLIYFSYDVKMKEKGDIPEGYSVSREKKERFSLILESASTNQTSMYLCASSTSNRGVDEQYFGPGTRLTVT.

The genes are TRBV19 and TRBJ2-7; possibly TRBD1 for D (5 bases). This CDR3 is built from 15 residues. Trimming stripped 1 base from V and 2 bases from J, with 12 bases between. CDR1 is LNHDA, CDR2 SQIVND, per germline (reference sequence). The CDR3 coding sequence is TGTGCCAGTAGTATAGGCCAGGGCAAACCCTACGAGCAGTACTTC. This translates into CASSIGQGKPYEQYF.

This chain connects TRBV11-2 to TRBJ2-7; D may be TRBD1 (6 bases). This CDR3 region has 14 residues. The germline gives CDR1 SGHAT, CDR2 FQNNGV. The ends were cut back, 3 bases at V and 3 bases at J, with 12 bases in the middle. The CDR3 protein is CASSFSQGIYEQYF. CDR3 sequence (DNA): TGTGCCAGCAGCTTCTCACAGGGTATCTACGAGCAGTACTTC. The variable domain in full, completed from reference TRBV11-2 and TRBJ2-7, reads EAGVAQSPRYKIIEKRQSVAFWCNPISGHATLYWYQQILGQGPKLLIQFQNNGVVDDSQLPKDRFSAERLKGVDSTLKIQPAKLEDSAVYLCASSFSQGIYEQYFGPGTRLTVT.

The J gene is TRBJ2-7, the V gene TRBV11-3; 9 bases agree with TRBD1. The V segment lost 5 bases and the J segment 2 bases; nucleotides outside the gene matches: 4. This CDR3 comprises 14 residues. CDR1 and CDR2 (germline): SGHNT, YENEEA. The CDR3 loop is CASSPTGGAYEQYF. CDR3 in DNA: TGTGCCAGCAGCCCGACAGGGGGGGCCTACGAGCAGTACTTC.

CDR3 residues: CASSPREQETQYF. The CDR3 DNA is TGTGCCAGCAGTCCGCGGGAACAAGAGACCCAGTACTTC. The rearrangement joins TRBV6-5 to TRBJ2-5, with D perhaps matching TRBD2 (6 bases). CDR3 length: 13 amino acids. The germline V and J ends were trimmed by 5 bases and 2 bases, with 9 bases remaining between them. Germline CDR1 is MNHEY and CDR2 is SVGAGI.

The genes are TRBV10-2 and TRBJ2-5, with D perhaps TRBD1 (6 bases). The DNA matches TRBJ2-7 better at its end, which makes the J call doubtful. This CDR3 comprises 14 residues. CDR1 is WSHSY, CDR2 SAAADI, per germline. The CDR3 here is CASSDEGTFLEQYF. Written as DNA, the CDR3 is TGCGCCAGCAGTGATGAAGGGACATTTCTCGAGCAGTACTTC.

The CDR3, as DNA: TGCGCCAGCAGCGCCTTGAAGGCGTCTAGCGCCACCTACGAGCAGTACTTC. Encoded protein: CASSALKASSATYEQYF. This sequence joins TRBV4-1 and TRBJ2-7, with D possibly TRBD2 on 6 matching bases. Germline V gives CDR1 MGHRA, CDR2 YSYEKL. This CDR3 is built from 17 residues. Trimming shortened V by 5 bases and J by 2 bases, and 22 bases separated the two germline ends.

Only one count was recorded for this clone. The V gene is TRBV5-1, the J gene TRBJ2-7; D is uncertain. Trimming took 0 bases from V and 2 from J, leaving 12 bases between them. The CDR3 length is 15 residues. The germline V gene has CDR1 SGHRS and CDR2 YFSETQ. The CDR3 nucleotides are TGCGCCAGCAGCTTGGACGGGCGCAGTCCCTACGAGCAGTACTTC. It is translated as CASSLDGRSPYEQYF. Based on the CDR3 plus reference TRBV5-1 and TRBJ2-7, the full variable domain is KAGVTQTPRYLIKTRGQQVTLSCSPISGHRSVSWYQQTPGQGLQFLFEYFSETQRNKGNFPGRFSGRQFSNSRSEMNVSTLELGDSALYLCASSLDGRSPYEQYFGPGTRLTVT.

The V gene is TRBV7-2, the J gene TRBJ1-1, with D perhaps matching TRBD1 (6 bases). Germline V gives CDR1 SGHTA, CDR2 FQGNSA. This CDR3 is built from 13 residues. V was pared by 5 bases and J by 4 bases, with 11 bases between. The CDR3 is CASSRRGFTEAFF. CDR3 nucleotides: TGTGCCAGCAGCCGCAGGGGTTTCACTGAAGCTTTCTTT.

The chain uses TRBV5-1 and TRBJ2-2; TRBD2 agrees at 12 bases. CDR1 and CDR2 from the germline V gene are SGHRS and YFSETQ. The CDR3 covers 18 residues. Trimming removed 4 bases from V and 3 bases from J; junction bases left unmatched: 10. The CDR3 DNA sequence: TGCGCCAGCAGCACGGGACTAGCGGGTTCGGGGTACACCGGGGAGCTGTTTTTT. Translation: CASSTGLAGSGYTGELFF.

This clone has only one observation. V usage is TRBV29-1 and J usage is TRBJ2-2; 13 bases line up with TRBD2. V was clipped by 2 bases and J by 7 bases; unmatched bases: 10. The CDR3 runs to 17 residues. The germline V gene encodes CDR1 SQVTM and CDR2 ANQGSEA. The CDR3 reads CSVEMVGLAGVIGELFF. CDR3 bases: TGCAGCGTTGAAATGGTCGGACTAGCGGGAGTCATCGGGGAGCTGTTTTTT.

The rearrangement links TRBV19 to TRBJ1-6; a possible D gene is TRBD1 (5 bases). Trimming took 3 bases from V and 8 from J, leaving 14 bases between them. The CDR3 has 15 residues. CDR1 and CDR2 (germline): LNHDA, SQIVND (reference sequence). CDR3 DNA: TGTGCCAGTAGTATCTCGAGGGGCCGGGATTCACCCCTCCACTTT. It codes for CASSISRGRDSPLHF. The complete variable domain, with remaining parts taken from reference TRBV19 and TRBJ1-6, reads DGGITQSPKYLFRKEGQNVTLSCEQNLNHDAMYWYRQDPGQGLRLIYYSQIVNDFQKGDIAEGYSVSREKKESFPLTVTSAQKNPTAFYLCASSISRGRDSPLHFGNGTRLTVT.

DNA for the CDR3: TGTGCCAGCAGCCCCGGGGGGTGGGGCTATGGCTACACCTTC. This gives the protein CASSPGGWGYGYTF. The V and J genes are TRBV28 and TRBJ1-2; the D gene is possibly TRBD1 (5 bases). Germline CDR1 MDHEN, CDR2 SYDVKM. This CDR3 contains 14 residues. V lost 6 bases, J lost 4 bases, and 15 bases lay in between.

The genes are TRBV18 and TRBJ1-1; D possibly corresponds to TRBD1 (5 bases). V lost 3 bases to trimming and J lost 7 bases, with 15 bases between them. Germline loops: CDR1 KGHSH, CDR2 LQKENI. The CDR3 is made up of 14 amino acids. The CDR3 DNA is TGTGCCAGCTCACCGTTCCTGGGGGACGGTGAAGCTTTCTTT. Encoded protein: CASSPFLGDGEAFF. The entire variable domain, with the rest obtained from reference TRBV18 and TRBJ1-1, is as follows: NAGVMQNPRHLVRRRGQEARLRCSPMKGHSHVYWYRQLPEEGLKFMVYLQKENIIDESGMPKERFSAEFPKEGPSILRIQQVVRGDSAAYFCASSPFLGDGEAFFGQGTRLTVV.

The chain links TRBV18 to TRBJ2-3; TRBD2 matches at 11 bases. This CDR3 is 16 amino acids long. With V trimmed by 3 bases and J by 3 bases, 5 bases remained unmatched. Germline CDR1 KGHSH, CDR2 LQKENI. This CDR3 is CASSPLSGGATDTQYF. The CDR3 DNA reads TGTGCCAGCTCACCCCTTAGCGGGGGGGCAACAGATACGCAGTATTTT.

V usage is TRBV2 and J usage is TRBJ2-5; 9 bases fit TRBD2. The CDR3 has 13 residues. Trimming removed 4 bases from V and 10 bases from J; junction bases left unmatched: 7. Per germline, CDR1 SNHLY and CDR2 FYNNEI. CDR3 protein: CASSVTLAGSQYF. DNA for the CDR3: TGTGCCAGCAGTGTGACTCTAGCGGGAAGCCAGTACTTC.

The genes are TRBV6-5 and TRBJ2-7; TRBD1 is a possible D gene (6 bases). Looked up from germline, CDR1 is MNHEY and CDR2 is SVGAGI. CDR3 length equals 13 residues. Trimming cost V 7 bases and J 3 bases, with 13 bases left between them. The CDR3, as DNA: TGTGCCAGCACTTTGGGACACGGCTACGAGCAGTACTTC. Residues: CASTLGHGYEQYF.

The chain joins TRBV27 to TRBJ1-5; maybe TRBD1 (5 bases). The V gene lost 1 base and the J gene lost 9 bases, with 10 bases spanning the gap. The length of the CDR3 is 13 residues. Per the germline V gene, CDR1 is MNHEY and CDR2 is SMNVEV (reference sequence). The CDR3 nucleotides are TGTGCCAGCAGTTTATTGGGGGGAACGCCCCAGCATTTT. The encoded protein is CASSLLGGTPQHF.

This clone has just one count. The V and J genes are TRBV13 and TRBJ2-7; D might be TRBD1 or TRBD2, each matching 5 bases. The germline V gene encodes CDR1 PRHDT and CDR2 FYEKMQ (reference sequence). Deletions cut 1 base from V and 7 bases from J, with 11 bases between. The CDR3 is 13 amino acids. The CDR3 nucleotides read TGTGCCAGCAGCTTAGCGCAGGGCGGGGAGCAGTACTTC. Translation: CASSLAQGGEQYF.

This chain joins TRBV30 and TRBJ1-5, with a weak D call TRBD1 (5 bases). Deletions cut 4 bases from V and 6 bases from J, with 13 bases between. This CDR3 comprises 13 residues. Germline values: CDR1 GTSNPN, CDR2 SVGIG (reference sequence). For the CDR3, the DNA is TGTGCCTGGAAGGGCCAGGGTGGTCAGCCCCAGCATTTT. This sequence encodes CAWKGQGGQPQHF.

The count of this clone is one. A junction boundary mismatches the germline segment, possibly from a read error. This sequence joins TRBV29-1 and TRBJ2-1; possible D gene TRBD2, 6 bases. The CDR3 is 14 residues long. Germline assignment: CDR1 SQVTM and CDR2 ANQGSEA. Here the CDR3 DNA reads TGCAGCGCTGAACGGGACTCCTTCTACAATGAGCAGTTCTTC. Protein product: CSAERDSFYNEQFF.

Only one count was recorded for this clone. V gene TRBV7-6 combines with J gene TRBJ2-1; 10 bases are a match to TRBD2. The CDR3 has 18 residues. With V trimmed by 3 bases and J by 4 bases, 12 bases remained unmatched. Germline CDR1 is SGHVS and CDR2 is FNYEAQ. In nucleotides, the CDR3 is TGTGCCAGCAGCTTCACCATGCACACTAGCGGGGTTTACAATGAGCAGTTCTTC. Translating it yields CASSFTMHTSGVYNEQFF. Looking up the rest from reference TRBV7-6 and TRBJ2-1 gives the full variable domain: GAGVSQSPRYKVTKRGQDVALRCDPISGHVSLYWYRQALGQGPEFLTYFNYEAQQDKSGLPNDRFSAERPEGSISTLTIQRTEQRDSAMYRCASSFTMHTSGVYNEQFFGPGTRLTVL.

V is TRBV28 and J is TRBJ1-1; D call uncertain. CDR3 length: 14 amino acids. Trimming removed 7 bases at V and 1 base at J, with 13 bases between. The germline CDR1 and CDR2 sequences are MDHEN and SYDVKM. The CDR3 protein is CASTEISPNTEAFF. The CDR3 coding sequence is TGTGCCAGCACTGAAATTTCTCCGAACACTGAAGCTTTCTTT. Supplemented by reference TRBV28 and TRBJ1-1, the full variable domain reads DVKVTQSSRYLVKRTGEKVFLECVQDMDHENMFWYRQDPGLGLRLIYFSYDVKMKEKGDIPEGYSVSREKKERFSLILESASTNQTSMYLCASTEISPNTEAFFGQGTRLTVV.

This chain connects TRBV7-2 to TRBJ2-3, with D tentatively TRBD1 (6 bases). There are 17 residues in the CDR3. Germline V lookup: CDR1 SGHTA, CDR2 FQGNSA. Trimming removed 6 bases at V and 0 bases at J, with 19 bases between. The CDR3 loop reads CASSLLPRDTSTDTQYF. The CDR3 region has the DNA TGTGCCAGCAGTCTACTCCCCCGGGACACTAGCACAGATACGCAGTATTTT.